Below, 23 T cell receptor beta chains from the same sample are listed, as sequenced in a study of T cells in Graves' hyperthyroidism and ophthalmopathy. Template material for amplifying TCR beta CDR3 regions consisted of RNA transcripts. HTBI primers were employed in a first-round RT-PCR of the TCR CDR3. From the multiplex PCR reads, TCRdb called clonotypes with MiXCR, one entry per CDR3 protein. The table lists over 300,000 distinct CDR3 sequences, 11% to 15% of them singletons. Sequencing was done on a sample of blood. The receptors here all came from a woman aged 60-75 years with Graves' hyperthyroidism.

The CDR3 here is CASRGTATEAFF. CDR3 nucleotides: TGTGCCAGCAGGGGGACGGCAACTGAAGCTTTCTTT. The chain employs TRBV6-1 and TRBJ1-1, with D tentatively TRBD1 (5 bases). V dropped 6 bases and J dropped 5 bases, with 10 bases sitting between them. This CDR3 comprises 12 residues. The germline V gene has CDR1 MNHNS and CDR2 SASEGT.

A few counts support this clonotype. This rearrangement joins TRBV19 to TRBJ2-5; 7 nucleotides agree with TRBD2. Germline lookup yields CDR1 LNHDA and CDR2 SQIVND (reference sequence). This CDR3 has 13 amino acids. The V gene end was trimmed by 7 bases and the J gene end by 5 bases; junction bases not matched to a gene: 7. CDR3: CASKRQAGETQYF. In DNA, the CDR3 is TGTGCCAGTAAGCGGCAAGCGGGGGAGACCCAGTACTTC.

This clonotype was seen at least ten times. This chain connects TRBV12-3 or TRBV12-4 to TRBJ2-3; weak D call: TRBD1 (6 bases). The V gene lost 5 bases and the J gene lost 0 bases, with 12 bases spanning the gap. The CDR3 runs 15 residues. CDR3 protein: CASSPRGQSTDTQYF. DNA of the CDR3: TGTGCCAGCAGTCCCCGGGGACAAAGCACAGATACGCAGTATTTT.

This clonotype has more than one count but fewer than ten. The chain's CDR3 is CASSAGTGVPTNYGYTF. The DNA of the CDR3 is TGTGCCAGCTCGGCAGGGACAGGGGTACCAACTAACTATGGCTACACCTTC. The chain is built from TRBV18 and TRBJ1-2; 10 nucleotides agree with TRBD1. Trimming cost V 6 bases and J 0 bases; bases outside gene matches: 10. This CDR3 spans 17 amino acids. The germline V gene has CDR1 KGHSH and CDR2 LQKENI.

This clonotype was observed a few times. This chain connects TRBV27 to TRBJ1-6, with D possibly being TRBD1 (5 bases). The germline V and J ends were trimmed by 0 bases and 7 bases, with 7 bases remaining between them. The CDR3 covers 14 residues. CDR1 and CDR2 from the germline V gene are MNHEY and SMNVEV (reference sequence). CDR3 residues: CASSLSGGNSPLHF. The CDR3 DNA is TGTGCCAGCAGTTTATCTGGGGGGAATTCACCCCTCCACTTT.

The J gene is TRBJ1-6, the V gene TRBV2, with D unresolved. Germline V gene lookup returns CDR1 SNHLY and CDR2 FYNNEI. The CDR3 sequence is 15 residues long. The V end lost 3 bases, the J end lost 8 bases, and 14 bases lay between the germline ends. The CDR3 coding sequence is TGTGCCAGCAGTGATCCGGACCCAAGCGATTCACCCCTCCACTTT. It is translated as CASSDPDPSDSPLHF.

Ten or more counts support this clonotype. The chain links TRBV10-2 to TRBJ1-1, with D perhaps matching TRBD1 (5 bases). CDR1 is WSHSY and CDR2 is SAAADI in the germline V gene. V lost 8 bases and J lost 4, with 17 bases in between. The CDR3 spans 14 residues. The CDR3 protein is CASSAQGSGTEAFF. For the CDR3, the DNA is TGCGCCAGCTCCGCCCAGGGAAGCGGCACTGAAGCTTTCTTT.

The chain carries TRBV5-1 and TRBJ1-1, with a possible D match to TRBD1 (6 bases). This CDR3 has 13 amino acids. The V gene lost 5 bases and the J gene lost 6 bases, with 14 bases spanning the gap. CDR1 is SGHRS, CDR2 YFSETQ, per germline. CDR3 sequence: CASSQGSGPEAFF. As DNA, the CDR3 is TGCGCCAGCAGTCAGGGGTCGGGCCCTGAAGCTTTCTTT.

This clonotype was seen at least ten times. CDR3 coding DNA: TGCAGTGCTAGAGTCCCAGGGACAGATACGCAGTATTTT. Amino acids: CSARVPGTDTQYF. The rearrangement links TRBV20-1 to TRBJ2-3, with D perhaps matching TRBD1 (5 bases). The CDR3 runs 13 residues. Trimming took off 1 base at V and 3 bases at J, with 8 bases between the two ends. Germline loops: CDR1 DFQATT, CDR2 SNEGSKA (reference sequence).

This clonotype was observed at least ten times. V gene TRBV5-1 combines with J gene TRBJ2-7; the match to TRBD1 covers 9 bases. The CDR3 consists of 15 residues. From germline, CDR1 is SGHRS and CDR2 YFSETQ. V dropped 4 bases and J dropped 1; count of bases not matched to a gene: 6. CDR3 protein: CASSDGTGFSYEQYF. CDR3 nucleotide sequence: TGCGCCAGCAGCGATGGGACAGGGTTTTCCTACGAGCAGTACTTC. Drawing the rest from reference TRBV5-1 and TRBJ2-7, the complete variable domain is KAGVTQTPRYLIKTRGQQVTLSCSPISGHRSVSWYQQTPGQGLQFLFEYFSETQRNKGNFPGRFSGRQFSNSRSEMNVSTLELGDSALYLCASSDGTGFSYEQYFGPGTRLTVT.

This clonotype has only a few counts. The V gene is TRBV20-1, the J gene TRBJ2-3; TRBD1 matches at 8 bases. Germline trimming cut 5 bases from V and 3 bases from J; bases unmatched to any gene: 7. Looked up from germline, CDR1 is DFQATT and CDR2 is SNEGSKA (reference sequence). This CDR3 is built from 14 residues. In DNA, the CDR3 is TGCAGTGCTGGACAGGGAAGTCGGACAGATACGCAGTATTTT. This sequence encodes CSAGQGSRTDTQYF.

This clonotype was counted ten times or more. This chain connects TRBV12-3 or TRBV12-4 to TRBJ2-1, with D perhaps assigned TRBD1 or TRBD2 (5 bases each). The length of the CDR3 is 13 residues. V lost 6 bases to trimming and J lost 7 bases, with 13 bases between them. The CDR3 protein is CASSPGPRNEQFF. The CDR3 nucleotides read TGTGCCAGCAGCCCGGGACCGCGGAATGAGCAGTTCTTC.

This clonotype has a count of ten or more. This rearrangement joins TRBV5-1 to TRBJ1-5, with 8 bases that match TRBD1. CDR3 length: 15 residues. Unmatched junction bases numbered 6, after V lost 4 bases and J lost 3 bases. Germline V gene data show CDR1 as SGHRS and CDR2 as YFSETQ. CDR3 region: CASSPGTGPNQPQHF. The CDR3 DNA sequence: TGCGCCAGCAGCCCGGGGACAGGACCCAATCAGCCCCAGCATTTT.

This clonotype showed up many times. J is TRBJ2-7 and V is TRBV29-1; 7 bases agree with TRBD1. Losses at the gene ends were 7 bases for V and 6 bases for J; bases not matched to a gene: 9. CDR1 is SQVTM, CDR2 ANQGSEA, per germline. The length of the CDR3 is 12 residues. The CDR3 DNA reads as TGCAGCGCTCTCGGACAGGATCGCGAGCAGTACTTC. This gives the protein CSALGQDREQYF.

The rearrangement links TRBV25-1 to TRBJ2-1; 10 bases are a match to TRBD1. V was clipped by 8 bases and J by 7 bases; unmatched bases: 8. CDR1 and CDR2 from the germline V gene are MGHDK and SYGVNS. This CDR3 is built from 14 residues. CDR3: CASAETGGWNEQFF. CDR3 DNA sequence: TGTGCCAGCGCCGAGACAGGGGGCTGGAATGAGCAGTTCTTC. The whole variable domain, filled in from reference TRBV25-1 and TRBJ2-1, reads EADIYQTPRYLVIGTGKKITLECSQTMGHDKMYWYQQDPGMELHLIHYSYGVNSTEKGDLSSESTVSRIRTEHFPLTLESARPSHTSQYLCASAETGGWNEQFFGPGTRLTVL.

This clonotype is labeled medium-sized (0.01 to 0.1%). The rearrangement links TRBV20-1 to TRBJ2-5; 10 bases match TRBD2. This CDR3 is 13 amino acids long. Germline CDR1 DFQATT, CDR2 SNEGSKA (reference sequence). With V trimmed by 5 bases and J by 3 bases, 3 bases remained unmatched. The CDR3: CSAPLAGEETQYF. In nucleotides, the CDR3 is TGCAGTGCTCCTCTAGCGGGAGAAGAGACCCAGTACTTC.

The V and J genes are TRBV9 and TRBJ2-3; D not resolved. V was trimmed by 0 bases and J by 3 bases, leaving 2 bases between them. CDR3 length: 12 amino acids. Germline loops: CDR1 SGDLS, CDR2 YYNGEE. This CDR3 is CASSVETDTQYF. CDR3 DNA: TGTGCCAGCAGCGTAGAGACAGATACGCAGTATTTT. The variable domain in full, completed from reference TRBV9 and TRBJ2-3, reads DSGVTQTPKHLITATGQRVTLRCSPRSGDLSVYWYQQSLDQGLQFLIQYYNGEERAKGNILERFSAQQFPDLHSELNLSSLELGDSALYFCASSVETDTQYFGPGTRLTVL.

This clonotype was counted a few times. V and J are TRBV18 and TRBJ2-5; TRBD2 matches at 15 bases. J gave up 2 bases and V 4 bases, and 8 bases lay outside the gene matches. CDR1 is KGHSH, CDR2 LQKENI, per germline. This CDR3 region has 18 residues. The CDR3 DNA reads as TGTGCCAGCTCACGGACTAGCGGGAGGGCTACGGGACAAGAGACCCAGTACTTC. It encodes CASSRTSGRATGQETQYF.

The genes are TRBV7-2 and TRBJ2-2; D gene unclear. This CDR3 comprises 14 residues. Per germline, CDR1 SGHTA and CDR2 FQGNSA. V lost 3 bases and J 4 bases, leaving 9 bases between the germline ends. CDR3 sequence: CASSFGQLTGELFF. The CDR3 DNA reads as TGTGCCAGCAGCTTTGGTCAGCTCACCGGGGAGCTGTTTTTT.

This clonotype came up many times. Sequence at one end of the junction differs from germline and may be a read error. This sequence joins TRBV7-7 and TRBJ2-7; TRBD1 is a possible D gene (6 bases). CDR1 and CDR2 (germline): SSHAT, FNYEAQ (reference sequence). The CDR3 spans 13 residues. The CDR3 region is CASTRDKYYEQYF. As DNA, the CDR3 is TGTGCTAGCACCCGGGACAAGTACTACGAGCAGTACTTC.

This clonotype was counted many times. The CDR3 DNA is TGTGCCAGCAGTGTGGAGCAGGTGTACACCGGGGAGCTGTTTTTT. Protein: CASSVEQVYTGELFF. The V and J genes are TRBV2 and TRBJ2-2; D uncertain. The germline V gene encodes CDR1 SNHLY and CDR2 FYNNEI. The V end lost 4 bases, the J end lost 3 bases, and 12 bases lay between the germline ends. The CDR3 totals 15 residues.

This clonotype was seen many times. The chain joins TRBV3-1 to TRBJ2-6; TRBD1 agrees at 7 bases. The V gene end was trimmed by 4 bases and the J gene end by 1 base; junction bases not matched to a gene: 1. Germline CDR1 LGHDT, CDR2 YNNKEL (reference sequence). The CDR3 covers 15 residues. The CDR3 sequence is CASSPRGSGANVLTF. The CDR3 DNA reads as TGTGCCAGCAGCCCCAGGGGGTCTGGGGCCAACGTCCTGACTTTC.

Many counts were recorded for this clonotype. The chain uses TRBV27 and TRBJ1-3; D is ambiguous. CDR1 is MNHEY and CDR2 is SMNVEV in the germline V gene (reference sequence). The length of the CDR3 is 15 residues. V lost 3 bases and J 2 bases, leaving 11 bases between the germline ends. This CDR3 reads CASSLSRETGNTIYF. In nucleotides, the CDR3 is TGTGCCAGCAGTTTGTCCCGGGAGACTGGAAACACCATATATTTT.